Sequencing of this T cell receptor (beta chain) was carried out in a study of early T cells in non-severe SARS-CoV-2 infection. Whole-study context: Investigators sequenced bulk RNA drawn from unsorted whole blood, and chains remained unpaired. General study findings and limits: Anti-spike CD8 responses were favored by VDJdb matching, which missed private and CD4 specificities.

Unique molecular identifiers tagged individual cDNA molecules. One entry per CDR3 protein results from TCRdb running MiXCR on the 5' RACE reads. Of about 77,000 distinct CDR3 sequences detected, over 8.5% appear once; the ten largest clones hold 4.8%. On this clonotype itself: The target antigen is unknown.

Sequenced sample: whole blood. The clonotype originates from an adult who was a healthcare worker with PCR-confirmed SARS-CoV-2 infection or an uninfected control (not recorded which).

The CDR3 region has the DNA TGTGCCAGCAGCCAGAGGAACCGCCACAATGAGCAGTTCTTC. Translated: CASSQRNRHNEQFF. V gene TRBV3-1 combines with J gene TRBJ2-1; D unresolved. The CDR3 runs to 14 residues. V lost 3 bases and J lost 5, with 11 bases in between. Germline assignment: CDR1 LGHDT and CDR2 YNNKEL (reference sequence).